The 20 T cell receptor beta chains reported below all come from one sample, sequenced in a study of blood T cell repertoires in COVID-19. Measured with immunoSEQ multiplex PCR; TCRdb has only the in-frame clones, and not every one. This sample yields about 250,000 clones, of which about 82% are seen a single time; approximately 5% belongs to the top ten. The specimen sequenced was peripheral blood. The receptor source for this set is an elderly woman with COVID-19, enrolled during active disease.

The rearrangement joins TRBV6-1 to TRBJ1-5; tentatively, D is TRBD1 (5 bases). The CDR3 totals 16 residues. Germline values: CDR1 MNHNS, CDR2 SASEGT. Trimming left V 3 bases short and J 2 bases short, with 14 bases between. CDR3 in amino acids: CASSEALGEGNQPQHF. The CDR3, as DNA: TGTGCCAGCAGTGAGGCCCTGGGGGAGGGCAATCAGCCCCAGCATTTT.

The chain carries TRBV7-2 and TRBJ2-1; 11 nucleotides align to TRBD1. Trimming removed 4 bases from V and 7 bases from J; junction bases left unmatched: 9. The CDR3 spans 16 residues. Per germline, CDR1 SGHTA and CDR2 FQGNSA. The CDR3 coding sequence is TGTGCCAGCAGCTATGGAGCCGGGACAGGGGGGAATGAGCAGTTCTTC. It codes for CASSYGAGTGGNEQFF.

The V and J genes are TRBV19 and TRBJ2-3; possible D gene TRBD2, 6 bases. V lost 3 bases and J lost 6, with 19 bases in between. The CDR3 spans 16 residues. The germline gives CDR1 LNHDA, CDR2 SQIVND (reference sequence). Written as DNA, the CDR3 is TGTGCCAGTAGTATCGATCGCCCGGGGGAATGGGATACGCAGTATTTT. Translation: CASSIDRPGEWDTQYF.

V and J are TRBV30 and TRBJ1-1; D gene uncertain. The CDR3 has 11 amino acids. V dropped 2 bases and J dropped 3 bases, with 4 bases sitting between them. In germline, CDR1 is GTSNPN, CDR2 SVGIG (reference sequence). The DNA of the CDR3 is TGTGCCTGGAGTTCGGACACTGAAGCTTTCTTT. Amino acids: CAWSSDTEAFF.

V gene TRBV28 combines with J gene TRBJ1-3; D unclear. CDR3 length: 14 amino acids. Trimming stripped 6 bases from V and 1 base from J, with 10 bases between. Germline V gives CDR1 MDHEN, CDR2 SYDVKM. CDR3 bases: TGTGCCAGCAGGACACAAACTTCTGGAAACACCATATATTTT. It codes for CASRTQTSGNTIYF.

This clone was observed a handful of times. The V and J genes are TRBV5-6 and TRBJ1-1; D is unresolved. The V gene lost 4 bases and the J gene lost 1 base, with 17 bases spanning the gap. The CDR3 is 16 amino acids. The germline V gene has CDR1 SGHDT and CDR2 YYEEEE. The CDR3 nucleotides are TGTGCCAGCAGCCCCACCGGCCGGGTTTGGAACACTGAAGCTTTCTTT. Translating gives CASSPTGRVWNTEAFF.

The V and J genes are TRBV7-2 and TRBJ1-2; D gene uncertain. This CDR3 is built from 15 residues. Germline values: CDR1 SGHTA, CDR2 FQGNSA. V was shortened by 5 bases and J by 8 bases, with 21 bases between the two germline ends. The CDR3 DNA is TGTGCCAGCAGCCCCCCGGCGGGCAGGAGTAAAGGCTACACCTTC. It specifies CASSPPAGRSKGYTF. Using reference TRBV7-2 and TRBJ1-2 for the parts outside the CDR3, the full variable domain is GAGVSQSPSNKVTEKGKDVELRCDPISGHTALYWYRQSLGQGLEFLIYFQGNSAPDKSGLPSDRFSAERTGGSVSTLTIQRTQQEDSAVYLCASSPPAGRSKGYTFGSGTRLTVV.

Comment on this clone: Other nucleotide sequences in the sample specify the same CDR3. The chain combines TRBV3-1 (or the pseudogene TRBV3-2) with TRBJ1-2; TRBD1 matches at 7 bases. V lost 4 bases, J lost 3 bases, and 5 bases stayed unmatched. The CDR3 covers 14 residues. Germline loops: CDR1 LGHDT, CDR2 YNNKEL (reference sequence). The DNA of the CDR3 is TGTGCCAGCAGCCGACAGGGTGGGGACTATGGCTACACCTTC. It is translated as CASSRQGGDYGYTF.

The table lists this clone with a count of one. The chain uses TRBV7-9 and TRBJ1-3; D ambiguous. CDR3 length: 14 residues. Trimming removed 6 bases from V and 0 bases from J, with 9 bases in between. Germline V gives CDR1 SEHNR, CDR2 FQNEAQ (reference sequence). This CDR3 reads CASRPVGSGNTIYF. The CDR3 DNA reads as TGTGCCAGCAGGCCGGTCGGCTCTGGAAACACCATATATTTT. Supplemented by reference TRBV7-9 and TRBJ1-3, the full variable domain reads DTGVSQNPRHKITKRGQNVTFRCDPISEHNRLYWYRQTLGQGPEFLTYFQNEAQLEKSRLLSDRFSAERPKGSFSTLEIQRTEQGDSAMYLCASRPVGSGNTIYFGEGSWLTVV.

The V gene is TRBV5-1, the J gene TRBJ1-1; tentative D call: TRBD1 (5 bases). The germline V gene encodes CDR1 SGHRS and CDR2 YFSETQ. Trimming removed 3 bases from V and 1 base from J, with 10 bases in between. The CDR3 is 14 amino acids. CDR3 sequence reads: CASSSGDPNTEAFF. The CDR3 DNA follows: TGCGCCAGCAGCTCGGGGGATCCGAACACTGAAGCTTTCTTT.

CDR3 DNA sequence: TGTGCCAGTAGTATAGGGAGGACGATAAATCAGCCCCAGCATTTT. It is translated as CASSIGRTINQPQHF. The chain couples TRBV19 to TRBJ1-5; D uncertain. The CDR3 is 15 amino acids. Germline-derived CDR1 and CDR2 are LNHDA and SQIVND (reference sequence). Trimming removed 1 base from V and 4 bases from J, with 11 bases in between.

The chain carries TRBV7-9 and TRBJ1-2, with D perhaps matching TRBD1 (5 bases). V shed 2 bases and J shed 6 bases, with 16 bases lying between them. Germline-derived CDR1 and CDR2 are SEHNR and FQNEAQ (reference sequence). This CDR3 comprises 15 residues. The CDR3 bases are TGTGCCAGCAGCTTATATGGCAGGGCCCAAGATGGCTACACCTTC. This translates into CASSLYGRAQDGYTF.

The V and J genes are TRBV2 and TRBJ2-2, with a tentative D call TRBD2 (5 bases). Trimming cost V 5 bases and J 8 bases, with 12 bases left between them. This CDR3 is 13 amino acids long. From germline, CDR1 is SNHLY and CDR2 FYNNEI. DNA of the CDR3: TGTGCCAGCAGTACGGTGGGCGGGGGGGAGCTGTTTTTT. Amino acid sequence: CASSTVGGGELFF.

As DNA, the CDR3 is TGTGCCAGCAGTTACGGGACAGTCACAACGAACTATGGCTACACCTTC. Its translation is CASSYGTVTTNYGYTF. This chain joins TRBV6-6 and TRBJ1-2; 7 bases are a match to TRBD1. The CDR3 covers 16 residues. Germline values: CDR1 MNHNY, CDR2 SVGAGI (reference sequence). Unmatched junction bases numbered 8, after V lost 2 bases and J lost 2 bases.

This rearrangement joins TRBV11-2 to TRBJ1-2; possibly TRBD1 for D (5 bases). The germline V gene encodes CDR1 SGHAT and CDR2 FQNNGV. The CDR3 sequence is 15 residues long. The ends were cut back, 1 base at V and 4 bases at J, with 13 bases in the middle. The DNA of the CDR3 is TGTGCCAGCAGCTTAGCGCAGGGAGGACTCTATGGCTACACCTTC. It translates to CASSLAQGGLYGYTF.

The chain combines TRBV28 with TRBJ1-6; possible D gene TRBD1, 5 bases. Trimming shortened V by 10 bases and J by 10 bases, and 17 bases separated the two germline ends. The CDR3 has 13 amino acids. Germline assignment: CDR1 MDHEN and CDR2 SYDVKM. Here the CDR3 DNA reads TGTGCCACCTGGGGCAGCAACGACTCACCCCTCCACTTT. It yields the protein CATWGSNDSPLHF.

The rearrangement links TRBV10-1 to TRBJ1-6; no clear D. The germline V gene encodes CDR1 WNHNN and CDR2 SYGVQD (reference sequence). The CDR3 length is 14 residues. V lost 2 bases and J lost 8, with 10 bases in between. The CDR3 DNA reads TGCGCCAGCAGTGAGAACGGGAGGGATTCACCCCTCCACTTT. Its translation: CASSENGRDSPLHF.

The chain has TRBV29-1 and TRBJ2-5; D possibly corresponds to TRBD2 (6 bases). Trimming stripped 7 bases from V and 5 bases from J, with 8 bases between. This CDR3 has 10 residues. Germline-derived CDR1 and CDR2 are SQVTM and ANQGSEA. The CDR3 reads CSAGGETQYF. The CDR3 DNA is TGCAGCGCCGGAGGGGAGACCCAGTACTTC.

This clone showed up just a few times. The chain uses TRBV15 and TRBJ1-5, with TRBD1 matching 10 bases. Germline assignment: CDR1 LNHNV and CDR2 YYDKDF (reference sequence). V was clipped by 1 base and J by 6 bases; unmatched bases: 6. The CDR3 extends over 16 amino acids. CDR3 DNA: TGTGCCACCAGCAGAGGGACAGGGGGACAGGGTCAGCCCCAGCATTTT. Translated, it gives CATSRGTGGQGQPQHF.

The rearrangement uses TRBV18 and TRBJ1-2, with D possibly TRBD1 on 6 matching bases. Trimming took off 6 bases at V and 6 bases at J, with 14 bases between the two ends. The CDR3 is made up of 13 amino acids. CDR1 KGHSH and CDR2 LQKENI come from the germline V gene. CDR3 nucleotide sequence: TGTGCCAGCTCTCTAGGACAGACAAATGGCTACACCTTC. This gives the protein CASSLGQTNGYTF.